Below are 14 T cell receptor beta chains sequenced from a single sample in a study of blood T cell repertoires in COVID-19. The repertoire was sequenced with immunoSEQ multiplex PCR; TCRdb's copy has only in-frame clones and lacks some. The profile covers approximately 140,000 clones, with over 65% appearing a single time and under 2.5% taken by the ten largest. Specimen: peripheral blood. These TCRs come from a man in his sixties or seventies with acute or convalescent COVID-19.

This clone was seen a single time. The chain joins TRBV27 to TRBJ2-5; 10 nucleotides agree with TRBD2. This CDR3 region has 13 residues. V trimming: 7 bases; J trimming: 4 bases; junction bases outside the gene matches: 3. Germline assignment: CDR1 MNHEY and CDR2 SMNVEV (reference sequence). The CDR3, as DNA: TGTGCCAGCACGCGACTAGCGGGAGAGACCCAGTACTTC. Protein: CASTRLAGETQYF.

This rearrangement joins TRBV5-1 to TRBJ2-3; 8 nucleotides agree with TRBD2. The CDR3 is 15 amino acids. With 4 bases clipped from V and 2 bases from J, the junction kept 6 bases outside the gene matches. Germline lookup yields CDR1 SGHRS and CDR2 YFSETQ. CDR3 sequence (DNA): TGCGCCAGCAGCGCCACGCGGGGGGCCACAGATACGCAGTATTTT. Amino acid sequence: CASSATRGATDTQYF.

The CDR3 reads CASTLRSAYEQYF. The DNA of the CDR3 is TGTGCCAGCACTCTGCGGTCAGCCTACGAGCAGTACTTC. This rearrangement joins TRBV6-5 to TRBJ2-7; no reliable D call. V gave up 7 bases and J gave up 2 bases, with 12 bases separating them. This CDR3 contains 13 residues. Germline loops: CDR1 MNHEY, CDR2 SVGAGI.

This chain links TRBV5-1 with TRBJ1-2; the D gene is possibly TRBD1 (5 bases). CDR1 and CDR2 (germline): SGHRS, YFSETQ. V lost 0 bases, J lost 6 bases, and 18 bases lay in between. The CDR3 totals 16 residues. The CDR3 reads CASSLGLHRGEDGYTF. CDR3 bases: TGCGCCAGCAGCTTGGGGTTGCACCGGGGGGAAGATGGCTACACCTTC.

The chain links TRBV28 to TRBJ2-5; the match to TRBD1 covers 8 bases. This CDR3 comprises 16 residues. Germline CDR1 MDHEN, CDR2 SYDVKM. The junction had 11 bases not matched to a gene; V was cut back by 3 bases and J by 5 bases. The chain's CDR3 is CASSFSGQGIGETQYF. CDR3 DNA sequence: TGTGCCAGCAGTTTTTCCGGACAGGGAATTGGGGAGACCCAGTACTTC.

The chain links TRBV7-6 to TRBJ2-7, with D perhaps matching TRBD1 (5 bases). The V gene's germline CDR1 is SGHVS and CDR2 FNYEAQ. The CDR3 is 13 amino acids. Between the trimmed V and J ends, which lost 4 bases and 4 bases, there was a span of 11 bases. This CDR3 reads CASSSRQTYEQYF. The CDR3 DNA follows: TGTGCCAGCAGCTCCAGACAGACTTACGAGCAGTACTTC. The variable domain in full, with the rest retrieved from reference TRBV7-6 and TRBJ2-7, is GAGVSQSPRYKVTKRGQDVALRCDPISGHVSLYWYRQALGQGPEFLTYFNYEAQQDKSGLPNDRFSAERPEGSISTLTIQRTEQRDSAMYRCASSSRQTYEQYFGPGTRLTVT.

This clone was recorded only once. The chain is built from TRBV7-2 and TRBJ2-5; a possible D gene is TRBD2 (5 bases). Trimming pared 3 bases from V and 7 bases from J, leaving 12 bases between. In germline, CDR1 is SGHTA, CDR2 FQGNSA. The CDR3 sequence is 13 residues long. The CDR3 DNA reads TGTGCCAGCAGCTTTTTCCTCGAGGGGACCCAGTACTTC. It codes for CASSFFLEGTQYF.

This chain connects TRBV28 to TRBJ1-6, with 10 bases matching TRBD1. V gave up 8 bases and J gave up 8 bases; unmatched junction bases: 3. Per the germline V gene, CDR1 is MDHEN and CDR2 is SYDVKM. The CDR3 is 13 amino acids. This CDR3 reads CASVGTGDSPLHF. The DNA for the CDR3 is TGTGCCAGCGTCGGGACAGGGGATTCACCCCTCCACTTT. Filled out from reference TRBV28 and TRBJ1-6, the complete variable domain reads DVKVTQSSRYLVKRTGEKVFLECVQDMDHENMFWYRQDPGLGLRLIYFSYDVKMKEKGDIPEGYSVSREKKERFSLILESASTNQTSMYLCASVGTGDSPLHFGNGTRLTVT.

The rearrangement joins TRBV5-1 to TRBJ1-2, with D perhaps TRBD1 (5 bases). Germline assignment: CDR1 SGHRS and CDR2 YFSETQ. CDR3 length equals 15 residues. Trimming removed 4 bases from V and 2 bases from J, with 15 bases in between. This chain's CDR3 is CASSPVGGGNYGYTF. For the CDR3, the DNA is TGCGCCAGCAGCCCGGTCGGGGGGGGAAACTATGGCTACACCTTC.

The CDR3 DNA follows: TGTGCCAGCAGCTTGTACGACAGAAAGGGTGGCTACACCTTC. Translated: CASSLYDRKGGYTF. V gene TRBV5-4 combines with J gene TRBJ1-2, with D perhaps matching TRBD1 (5 bases). The CDR3 contains 14 residues. V was cut by 1 base and J by 7 bases, with 14 bases left in between. The germline V gene has CDR1 SGHNT and CDR2 YYREEE (reference sequence).

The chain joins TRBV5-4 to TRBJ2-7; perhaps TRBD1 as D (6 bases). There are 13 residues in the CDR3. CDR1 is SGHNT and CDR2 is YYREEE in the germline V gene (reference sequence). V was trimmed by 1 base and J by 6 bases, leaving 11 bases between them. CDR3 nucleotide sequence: TGTGCCAGCAGCTTGAACAGGGATGGCGAGCAGTACTTC. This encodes CASSLNRDGEQYF.

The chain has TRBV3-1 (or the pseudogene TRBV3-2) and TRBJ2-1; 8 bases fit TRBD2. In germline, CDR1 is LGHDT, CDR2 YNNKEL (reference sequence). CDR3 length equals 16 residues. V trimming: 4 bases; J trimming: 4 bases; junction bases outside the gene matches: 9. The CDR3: CASSPSSGSAYNEQFF. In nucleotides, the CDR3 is TGTGCCAGCAGCCCCTCCAGCGGGAGTGCGTACAATGAGCAGTTCTTC.

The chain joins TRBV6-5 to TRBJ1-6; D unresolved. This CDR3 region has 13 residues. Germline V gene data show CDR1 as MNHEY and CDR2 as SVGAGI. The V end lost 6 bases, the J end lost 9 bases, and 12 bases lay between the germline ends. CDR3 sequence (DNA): TGTGCCAGCAGCCGCGAGCTGGTTTCACCCCTCCACTTT. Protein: CASSRELVSPLHF.

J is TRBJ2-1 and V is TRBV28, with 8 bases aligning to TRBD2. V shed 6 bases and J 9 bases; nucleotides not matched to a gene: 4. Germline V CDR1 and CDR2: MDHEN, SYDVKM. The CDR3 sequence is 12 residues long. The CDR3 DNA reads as TGTGCCAGCAGATTTCGGGAGGGTGAGCAGTTCTTC. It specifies CASRFREGEQFF. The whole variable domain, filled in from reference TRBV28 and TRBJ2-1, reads DVKVTQSSRYLVKRTGEKVFLECVQDMDHENMFWYRQDPGLGLRLIYFSYDVKMKEKGDIPEGYSVSREKKERFSLILESASTNQTSMYLCASRFREGEQFFGPGTRLTVL.